This T cell receptor beta chain appears in the sequencing data of a study of beta chain features in type 1 diabetes. The V and J ends lost 3 bases and 5 bases respectively, with 16 bases between them. Germline values: CDR1 SEHNR, CDR2 FQNEAQ (reference sequence). The CDR3 has 15 residues. Every bit of the isolated RNA underwent reverse transcription, so sequencing read expressed TCRB transcripts. Sequenced by immunoSEQ multiplex PCR; TCRdb stores in-frame clones only, minus some. The table lists about 360,000 clones, over 9.5% of them singletons. This receptor was taken from a man between 18 and 29 years old in good health. The gene calls are TRBV7-9 and TRBJ1-2; tentative D call: TRBD1 (6 bases). The sequenced sample was naive CD4+ T cells from blood. The CDR3 sequence is CASSLNGQNFYGYTF. The DNA for the CDR3 is TGTGCCAGCAGCTTGAATGGACAGAATTTTTATGGCTACACCTTC.